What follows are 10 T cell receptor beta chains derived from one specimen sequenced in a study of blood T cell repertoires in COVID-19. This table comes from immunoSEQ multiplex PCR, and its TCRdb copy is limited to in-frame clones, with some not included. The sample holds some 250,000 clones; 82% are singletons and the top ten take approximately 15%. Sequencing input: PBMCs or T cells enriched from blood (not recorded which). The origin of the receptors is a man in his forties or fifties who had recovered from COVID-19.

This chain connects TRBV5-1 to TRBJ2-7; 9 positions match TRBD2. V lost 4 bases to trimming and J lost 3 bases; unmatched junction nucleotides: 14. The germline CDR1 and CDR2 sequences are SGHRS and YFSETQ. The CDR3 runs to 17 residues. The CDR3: CASSRRAGGTLIYEQYF. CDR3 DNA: TGCGCCAGCAGCAGGAGGGCGGGAGGGACCCTGATCTACGAGCAGTACTTC.

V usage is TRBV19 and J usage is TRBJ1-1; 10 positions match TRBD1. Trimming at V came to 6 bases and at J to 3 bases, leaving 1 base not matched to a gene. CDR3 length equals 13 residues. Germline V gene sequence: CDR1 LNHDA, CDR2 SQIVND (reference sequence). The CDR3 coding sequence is TGTGCCAGTAGCGGACAGGGGGACACTGAAGCTTTCTTT. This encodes CASSGQGDTEAFF.

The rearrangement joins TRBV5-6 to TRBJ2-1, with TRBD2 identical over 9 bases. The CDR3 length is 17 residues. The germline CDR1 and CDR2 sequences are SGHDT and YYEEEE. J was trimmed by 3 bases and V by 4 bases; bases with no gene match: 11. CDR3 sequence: CASSADEAGGGYNEQFF. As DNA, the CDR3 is TGTGCCAGCAGCGCCGATGAAGCGGGAGGCGGCTACAATGAGCAGTTCTTC.

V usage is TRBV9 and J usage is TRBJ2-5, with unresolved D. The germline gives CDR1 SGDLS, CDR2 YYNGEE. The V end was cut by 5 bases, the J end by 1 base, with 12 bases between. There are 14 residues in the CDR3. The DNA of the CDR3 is TGTGCCAGCAGTTTAGAGCCACTCCAAGAGACCCAGTACTTC. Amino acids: CASSLEPLQETQYF.

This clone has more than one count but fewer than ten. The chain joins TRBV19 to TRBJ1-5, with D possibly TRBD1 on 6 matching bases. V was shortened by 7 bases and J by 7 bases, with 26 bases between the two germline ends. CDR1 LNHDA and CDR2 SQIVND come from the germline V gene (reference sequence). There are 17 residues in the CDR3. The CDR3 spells CASTLRGGTRGVQPQHF. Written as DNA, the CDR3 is TGTGCCAGTACCCTCCGGGGAGGGACACGGGGAGTGCAGCCCCAGCATTTT.

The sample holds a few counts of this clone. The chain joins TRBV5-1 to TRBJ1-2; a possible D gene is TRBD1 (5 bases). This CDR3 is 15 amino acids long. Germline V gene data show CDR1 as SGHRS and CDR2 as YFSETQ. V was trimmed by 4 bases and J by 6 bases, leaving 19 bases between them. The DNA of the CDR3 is TGCGCCAGCAGCGCCGGGGGACTTCCTCCCAATGGCTACACCTTC. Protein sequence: CASSAGGLPPNGYTF.

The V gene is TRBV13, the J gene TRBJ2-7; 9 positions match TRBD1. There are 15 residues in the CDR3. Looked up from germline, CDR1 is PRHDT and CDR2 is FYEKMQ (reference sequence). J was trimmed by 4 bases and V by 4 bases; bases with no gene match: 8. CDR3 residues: CASSSTGTGLYEQYF. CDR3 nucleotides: TGTGCCAGCAGCTCGACCGGGACAGGGCTGTACGAGCAGTACTTC.

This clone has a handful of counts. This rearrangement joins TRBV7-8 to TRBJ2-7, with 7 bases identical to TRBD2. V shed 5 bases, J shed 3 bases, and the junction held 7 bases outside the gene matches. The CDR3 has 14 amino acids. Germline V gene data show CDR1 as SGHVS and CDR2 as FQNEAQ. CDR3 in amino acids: CASSRGRTSYEQYF. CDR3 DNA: TGTGCCAGCAGCCGCGGTAGGACTAGCTACGAGCAGTACTTC.

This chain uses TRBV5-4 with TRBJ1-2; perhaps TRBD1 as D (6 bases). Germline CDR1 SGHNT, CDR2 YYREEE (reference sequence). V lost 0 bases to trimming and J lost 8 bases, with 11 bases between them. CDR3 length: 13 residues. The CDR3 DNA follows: TGTGCCAGCAGCTTGGGCTACAGGGAAGGCTACACCTTC. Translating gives CASSLGYREGYTF.

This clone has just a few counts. The CDR3: CASSPRGAAGATDTQYF. The CDR3 DNA reads as TGCGCCAGCAGCCCACGAGGCGCAGCGGGGGCCACAGATACGCAGTATTTT. This chain joins TRBV4-3 and TRBJ2-3; 8 nucleotides agree with TRBD2. V lost 4 bases to trimming and J lost 2 bases; unmatched junction nucleotides: 11. The CDR3 runs 17 residues. CDR1 LGHNA and CDR2 YSLEER come from the germline V gene.